This T cell receptor beta chain was found in a study of CD8 T cells in ankylosing spondylitis (dated by TCRdb to about 2017). As for the study more broadly: The study profiled T cell receptor beta repertoires in healthy donors and ankylosing spondylitis patients to find disease-linked TCR variants. Peripheral blood samples were taken, and synovial fluid was additionally collected from ankylosing spondylitis patients. The full study cohort comprised about 24 ankylosing spondylitis patients and 110 or so healthy donors. General findings and caveats noted by the study authors: A CD8+ phenotype was shown by the disease-linked clones, which were found at relatively low frequencies in peripheral blood. The disease-linked clones were reported to be significantly enriched in matched synovial fluid samples from ankylosing spondylitis patients. Blood from ankylosing spondylitis patients appeared to be characterized by a TCR beta motif composed of several highly homologous amino acid variants. Some motif variants had previously been reported in the synovial fluid and blood of reactive arthritis patients, which suggests shared mechanisms of disease initiation.

Of note for this clonotype: Which antigen it targets is not known. Nothing much larger sits one base from this clone, and base qualities are not available.

TCRdb lists the instrument as Illumina HiSeq 2500. TCR beta libraries were prepared by quantitative 5'-RACE with molecular barcodes. For the original study's pipeline: A new computational method, built on a probabilistic model of VDJ rearrangement, was used to identify disease-linked TCR variants. Using fastp trimming at Q25 and MiXCR clonotype assembly, TCRdb reanalyzed the public sequencing data and kept in-frame beta chains. One record per CDR3 amino acid sequence lists the most common genes and DNA. The V and J calls and clone size come from TCRdb's table, not from the authors' own analysis. In this sample the table shows around 28,000 distinct CDR3 sequences, about 31% of which occur a single time. The ten largest account for 45% to 55% of the sample. For each ankylosing spondylitis patient, the synovial fluid sample was matched to a blood sample from that same patient. Material for sequencing was synovial fluid, either unsorted or a sorted T cell fraction (not recorded which). This receptor was taken from a male donor with ankylosing spondylitis.

The CDR3 amino acid sequence is: CASKGNHQPQHF. In nucleotide form, the sequence is TGTGCCAGCAAGGGTAATCATCAGCCCCAGCATTTT. This receptor chain uses TRBV12-3 or TRBV12-4 and TRBJ1-5; the D gene assignment is ambiguous. Spanning cysteine to phenylalanine, the CDR3 consists of 12 amino acids. The entry retains the CDR3 DNA only, 36 bases that are in frame from base 1. V is pared back by 7 bases and J by 5 bases, with 9 bases lying between the germline termini.